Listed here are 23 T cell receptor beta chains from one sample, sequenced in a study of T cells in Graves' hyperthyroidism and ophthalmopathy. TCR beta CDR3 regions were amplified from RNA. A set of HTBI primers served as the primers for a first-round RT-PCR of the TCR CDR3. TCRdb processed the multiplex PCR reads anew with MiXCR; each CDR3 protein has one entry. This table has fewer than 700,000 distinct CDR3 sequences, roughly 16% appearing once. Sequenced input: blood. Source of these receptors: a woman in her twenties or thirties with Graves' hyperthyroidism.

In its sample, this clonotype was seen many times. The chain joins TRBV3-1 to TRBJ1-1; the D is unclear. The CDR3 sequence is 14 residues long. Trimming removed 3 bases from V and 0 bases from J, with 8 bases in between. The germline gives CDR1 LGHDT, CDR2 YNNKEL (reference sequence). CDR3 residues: CASSHQRVNTEAFF. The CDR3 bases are TGTGCCAGCAGCCACCAACGGGTGAACACTGAAGCTTTCTTT.

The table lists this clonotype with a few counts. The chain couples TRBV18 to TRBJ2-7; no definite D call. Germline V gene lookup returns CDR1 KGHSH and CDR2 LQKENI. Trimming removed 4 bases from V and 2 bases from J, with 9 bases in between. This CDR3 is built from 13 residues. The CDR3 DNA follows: TGTGCCAGCTCACTTATAATTCCCTACGAGCAGTACTTC. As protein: CASSLIIPYEQYF.

CDR3 coding DNA: TGCAGCGTTGAAAACGCGGACAGGGCTGGCAATGAGCAGTTCTTC. Its translation: CSVENADRAGNEQFF. The genes are TRBV29-1 and TRBJ2-1; TRBD1 matches at 8 bases. Germline assignment: CDR1 SQVTM and CDR2 ANQGSEA. Germline trimming cut 2 bases from V and 6 bases from J; bases unmatched to any gene: 9. This CDR3 is built from 15 residues.

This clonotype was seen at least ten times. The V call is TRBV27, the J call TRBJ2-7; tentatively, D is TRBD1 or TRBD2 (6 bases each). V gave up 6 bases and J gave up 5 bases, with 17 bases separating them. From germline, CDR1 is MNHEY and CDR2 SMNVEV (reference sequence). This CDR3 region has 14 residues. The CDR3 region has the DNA TGTGCCAGCAGATCCCCCGTTGGGGGGCACGAGCAGTACTTC. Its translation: CASRSPVGGHEQYF.

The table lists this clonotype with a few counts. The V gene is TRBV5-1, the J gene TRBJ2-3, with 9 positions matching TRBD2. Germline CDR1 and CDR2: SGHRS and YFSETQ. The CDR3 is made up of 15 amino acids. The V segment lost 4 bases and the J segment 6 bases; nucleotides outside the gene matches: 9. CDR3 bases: TGCGCCAGCAGCCAGAGTAGCGGGAGAGTGGATACGCAGTATTTT. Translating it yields CASSQSSGRVDTQYF.

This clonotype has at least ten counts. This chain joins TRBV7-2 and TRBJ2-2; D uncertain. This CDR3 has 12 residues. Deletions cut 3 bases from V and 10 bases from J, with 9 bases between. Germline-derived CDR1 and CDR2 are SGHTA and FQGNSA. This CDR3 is CASSLDGVELFF. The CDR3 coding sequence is TGTGCCAGCAGCTTGGACGGCGTGGAGCTGTTTTTT.

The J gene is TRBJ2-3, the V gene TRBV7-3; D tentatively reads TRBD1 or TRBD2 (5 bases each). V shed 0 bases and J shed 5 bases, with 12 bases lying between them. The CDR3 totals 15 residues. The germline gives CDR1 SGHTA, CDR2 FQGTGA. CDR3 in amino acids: CASSLTWDPVDTQYF. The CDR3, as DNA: TGTGCCAGCAGCTTAACGTGGGACCCGGTAGATACGCAGTATTTT. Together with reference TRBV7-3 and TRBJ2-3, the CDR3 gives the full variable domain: GAGVSQTPSNKVTEKGKYVELRCDPISGHTALYWYRQSLGQGPEFLIYFQGTGAADDSGLPNDRFFAVRPEGSVSTLKIQRTERGDSAVYLCASSLTWDPVDTQYFGPGTRLTVL.

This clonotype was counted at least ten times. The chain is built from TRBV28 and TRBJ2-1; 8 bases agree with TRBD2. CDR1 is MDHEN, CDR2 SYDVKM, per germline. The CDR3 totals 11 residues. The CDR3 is CASAGDNEQFF. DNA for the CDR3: TGTGCATCAGCGGGGGACAATGAGCAGTTCTTC.

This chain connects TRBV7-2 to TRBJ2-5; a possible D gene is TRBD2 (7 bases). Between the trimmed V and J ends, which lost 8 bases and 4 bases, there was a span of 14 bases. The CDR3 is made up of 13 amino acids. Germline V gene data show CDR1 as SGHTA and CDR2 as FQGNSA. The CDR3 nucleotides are TGTGCCAGCTGTCGGGGGGCGTTAGAGACCCAGTACTTC. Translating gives CASCRGALETQYF.

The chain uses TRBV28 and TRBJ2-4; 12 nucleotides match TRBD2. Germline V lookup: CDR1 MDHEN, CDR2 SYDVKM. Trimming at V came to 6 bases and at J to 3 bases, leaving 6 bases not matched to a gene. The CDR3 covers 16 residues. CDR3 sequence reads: CASSPGLAGNKNIQYF. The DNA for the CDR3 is TGTGCCAGCAGCCCGGGACTAGCGGGTAACAAAAACATTCAGTACTTC. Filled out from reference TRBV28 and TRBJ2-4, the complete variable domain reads DVKVTQSSRYLVKRTGEKVFLECVQDMDHENMFWYRQDPGLGLRLIYFSYDVKMKEKGDIPEGYSVSREKKERFSLILESASTNQTSMYLCASSPGLAGNKNIQYFGAGTRLSVL.

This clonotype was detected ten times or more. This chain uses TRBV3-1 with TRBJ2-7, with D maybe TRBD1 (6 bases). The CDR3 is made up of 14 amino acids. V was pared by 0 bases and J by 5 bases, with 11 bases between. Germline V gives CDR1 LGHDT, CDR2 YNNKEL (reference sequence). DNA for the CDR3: TGTGCCAGCAGCCAAGAACAGGGTAGCCACGAGCAGTACTTC. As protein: CASSQEQGSHEQYF.

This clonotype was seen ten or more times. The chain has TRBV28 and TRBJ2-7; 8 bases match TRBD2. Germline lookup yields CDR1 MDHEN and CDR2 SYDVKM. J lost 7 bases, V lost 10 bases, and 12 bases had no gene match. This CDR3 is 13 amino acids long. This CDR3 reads CATPSRLAGEQYF. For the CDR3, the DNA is TGTGCCACCCCCTCCAGGCTAGCGGGTGAGCAGTACTTC. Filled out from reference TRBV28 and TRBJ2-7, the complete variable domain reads DVKVTQSSRYLVKRTGEKVFLECVQDMDHENMFWYRQDPGLGLRLIYFSYDVKMKEKGDIPEGYSVSREKKERFSLILESASTNQTSMYLCATPSRLAGEQYFGPGTRLTVT.

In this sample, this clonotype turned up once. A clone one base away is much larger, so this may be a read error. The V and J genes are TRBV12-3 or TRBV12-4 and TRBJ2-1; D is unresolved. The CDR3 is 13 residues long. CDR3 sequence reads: CASSPPWVSERFF. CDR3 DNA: TGTGCCAGCAGTCCCCCTTGGGTGAGTGAGCGGTTCTTC.

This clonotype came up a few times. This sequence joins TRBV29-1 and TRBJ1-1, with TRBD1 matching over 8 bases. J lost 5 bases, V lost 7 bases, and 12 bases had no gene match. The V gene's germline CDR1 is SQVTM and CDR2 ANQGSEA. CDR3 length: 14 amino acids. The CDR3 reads CSAPRTDRVTEAFF. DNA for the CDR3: TGCAGCGCCCCCAGGACGGACAGGGTAACTGAAGCTTTCTTT.

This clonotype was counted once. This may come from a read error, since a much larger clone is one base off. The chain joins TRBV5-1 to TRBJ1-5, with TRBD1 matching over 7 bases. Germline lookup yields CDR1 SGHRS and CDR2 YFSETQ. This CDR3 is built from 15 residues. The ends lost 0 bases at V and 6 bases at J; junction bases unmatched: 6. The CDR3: CASSLGQGATQPQHF. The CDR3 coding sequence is TGCGCCAGCAGCTTGGGACAGGGAGCTACTCAGCCCCAGCATTTT.

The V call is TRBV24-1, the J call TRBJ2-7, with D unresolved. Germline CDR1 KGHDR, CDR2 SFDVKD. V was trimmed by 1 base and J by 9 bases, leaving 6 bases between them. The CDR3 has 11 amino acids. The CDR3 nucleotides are TGTGCCACCAGTGATTTTTCGCTGCAGTACTTC. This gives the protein CATSDFSLQYF.

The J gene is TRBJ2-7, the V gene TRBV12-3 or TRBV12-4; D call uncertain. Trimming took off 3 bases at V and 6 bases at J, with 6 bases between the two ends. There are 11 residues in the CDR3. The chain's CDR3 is CASSLTTEQYF. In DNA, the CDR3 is TGTGCCAGCAGTTTGACGACCGAGCAGTACTTC.

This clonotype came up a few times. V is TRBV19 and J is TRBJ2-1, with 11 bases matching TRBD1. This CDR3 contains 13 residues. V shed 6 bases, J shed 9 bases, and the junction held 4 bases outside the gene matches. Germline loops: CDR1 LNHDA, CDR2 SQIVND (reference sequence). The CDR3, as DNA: TGTGCCAGTAGGGACAGGGGGCGCGCTGAGCAGTTCTTC. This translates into CASRDRGRAEQFF.

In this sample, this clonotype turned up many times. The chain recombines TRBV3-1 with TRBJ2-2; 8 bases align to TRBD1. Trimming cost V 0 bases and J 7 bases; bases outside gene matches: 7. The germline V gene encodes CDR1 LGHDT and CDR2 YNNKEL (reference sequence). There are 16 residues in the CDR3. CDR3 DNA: TGTGCCAGCAGCCAAGACAGGGGGCGCGGGGACGGGGAGCTGTTTTTT. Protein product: CASSQDRGRGDGELFF.

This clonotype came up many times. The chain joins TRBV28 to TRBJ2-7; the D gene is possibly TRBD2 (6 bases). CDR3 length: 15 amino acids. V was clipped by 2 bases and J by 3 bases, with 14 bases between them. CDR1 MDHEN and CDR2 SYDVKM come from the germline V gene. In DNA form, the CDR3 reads TGTGCCAGCAGTTTACCGGTGCGGGACCTCTACGAGCAGTACTTC. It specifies CASSLPVRDLYEQYF.

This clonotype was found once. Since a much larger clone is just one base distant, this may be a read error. The CDR3 coding sequence is TGTGCCAGCAGCCTACTAGGGGACAGAGGTGACTATGGCTACACCTTC. As protein: CASSLLGDRGDYGYTF. The chain uses TRBV3-1 and TRBJ1-2; TRBD1 agrees at 7 bases. This CDR3 has 16 amino acids. J gave up 3 bases and V 4 bases, and 11 bases lay outside the gene matches. Germline CDR1 is LGHDT and CDR2 is YNNKEL (reference sequence).

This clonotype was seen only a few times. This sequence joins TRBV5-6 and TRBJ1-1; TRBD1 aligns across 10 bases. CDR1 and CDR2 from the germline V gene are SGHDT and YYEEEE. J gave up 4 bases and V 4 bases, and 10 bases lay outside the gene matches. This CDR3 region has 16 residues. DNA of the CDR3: TGTGCCAGCAGCATGGGACAGGGGAGGTTTTCCACTGAAGCTTTCTTT. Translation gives CASSMGQGRFSTEAFF.

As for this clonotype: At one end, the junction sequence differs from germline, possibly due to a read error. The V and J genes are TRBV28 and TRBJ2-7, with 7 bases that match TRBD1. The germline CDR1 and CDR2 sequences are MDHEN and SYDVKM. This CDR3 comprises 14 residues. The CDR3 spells CASSWGQTTYEQYF. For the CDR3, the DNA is TGTGCCAGTAGTTGGGGACAGACTACCTACGAGCAGTACTTC.